This T cell receptor (beta chain) was sequenced during a study of spatial heterogeneity in lung cancer. Carried by each TCR cDNA molecule was a unique molecular identifier. TCRdb re-analysed the 5' RACE reads in MiXCR, keeping a single row per CDR3 protein. The data contain 60,000 to 80,000 distinct CDR3 sequences, about an eighth of them singletons. Per the germline V gene, CDR1 is SGHTA and CDR2 is FQGNSA. The CDR3 length is 16 residues. With 4 bases removed from V and 4 bases from J, the gap between germline ends came to 20 bases. Time point here: sample taken at primary tumor resection. Whole RNA, which was extracted from tumor, nontumor lung tissue or frozen PBMC, was sequenced without any cell sorting.

The gene calls are TRBV7-2 and TRBJ2-7, with D perhaps matching TRBD1 or TRBD2 (5 bases each). This material consisted of PBMCs, taken at surgery. The sequence was collected from a male donor with early-stage non-small cell lung cancer. The CDR3 region has the DNA TGTGCCAGCAGCTCGGGGCCGCCCTCGTCGGGGTACGAGCAGTACTTC. It encodes CASSSGPPSSGYEQYF.